This T cell receptor beta chain emerged from a study of CD8 T cells in ankylosing spondylitis. Study findings and constraints: A TCR beta motif of roughly 8 highly homologous variants appeared characteristic of ankylosing spondylitis blood.

V lost 2 bases, J lost 9 bases, and 12 bases lay in between. The germline CDR1 and CDR2 sequences are SGHRS and YFSETQ. This CDR3 is 14 amino acids long. By quantitative 5'-RACE with molecular barcodes, the TCR beta libraries were made. Using its own MiXCR run on the 5' RACE reads, TCRdb lists one record per CDR3 protein. The sample has roughly 230,000 distinct CDR3 sequences; 18% are singletons. In regard to this clonotype: Its antigen is still unknown.

The chain combines TRBV5-1 with TRBJ1-6; maybe TRBD1 (5 bases). Source material: blood, either unsorted or a sorted T cell fraction (not recorded which). This TCR derives from a male donor with ankylosing spondylitis or in good health (not recorded which). The CDR3 DNA reads TGCGCCAGCAGCTTAGGGGCCGGGGGTTCACCCCTCCACTTT. Its protein is CASSLGAGGSPLHF. The entire variable domain, with the rest obtained from reference TRBV5-1 and TRBJ1-6, is as follows: KAGVTQTPRYLIKTRGQQVTLSCSPISGHRSVSWYQQTPGQGLQFLFEYFSETQRNKGNFPGRFSGRQFSNSRSEMNVSTLELGDSALYLCASSLGAGGSPLHFGNGTRLTVT.